This entry describes one T cell receptor (beta chain). The target antigen is unknown. These data are taken from a study of cytomegalovirus exposure and HLA in healthy donors. Study as a whole: HLA-typed donors were the source of 82 million or so unique TCRs, which an early data release held. Study outcomes and limitations: Clonal expansion, a later analysis showed, was greater in HLA-associated TCR beta chains than in equally common others. Associated with cytomegalovirus, according to the listing, were 150 to 200 TCR beta chains.

The PCR employed 60 Vbeta primers together with 13 Jbeta primers. Some clones are missing from TCRdb's copy, which holds only in-frame ones; the method was immunoSEQ multiplex PCR. The sample holds fewer than 250,000 clones, approximately 83% seen once. Healthy individuals who donated bone marrow served as the donors. Germline CDR1 SQVTM, CDR2 ANQGSEA. V lost 7 bases and J lost 8, with 18 bases in between. The CDR3 consists of 13 residues. Sequencing used PBMCs. The clonotype comes from a boy aged 2 to 10 in good health and CMV-seronegative. This chain uses TRBV29-1 with TRBJ2-1, with D maybe TRBD1 (6 bases). CDR3 region: CSAVGQRGDEQFF. The CDR3 DNA reads TGCAGCGCTGTTGGACAGCGAGGGGATGAGCAGTTCTTC.